Reported below is one T cell receptor (beta chain). Germline assignment: CDR1 LNHDA and CDR2 SQIVND (reference sequence). V lost 6 bases to trimming and J lost 7 bases; unmatched junction nucleotides: 8. CDR3 length: 13 amino acids. These data are taken from a study of blood T cell repertoires in COVID-19. Study details: The United States, Italy and Spain supplied acute and convalescent COVID-19 samples. Sample material is recorded as cDNA or gDNA derived from T cells, B-cell-depleted T cells, or PBMCs.

In the study's own analysis: It was from reference gene primer amplification that nucleated cell counts were estimated. Clones were read by immunoSEQ multiplex PCR, and TCRdb kept only the in-frame ones, dropping some. That table is the source of V, J and clone size, and D and trimming were worked out from the DNA. The data hold some 110,000 clones, with about 85% observed a single time. The chain uses TRBV19 and TRBJ2-7; 8 nucleotides match TRBD1. The specimen sequenced was peripheral blood. The TCR comes from a human donor in a cohort sampled during active COVID-19. The CDR3 DNA reads TGTGCCAGTAGCACAGGGGGGCCCAGGGAGCAGTACTTC. Translation gives CASSTGGPREQYF.